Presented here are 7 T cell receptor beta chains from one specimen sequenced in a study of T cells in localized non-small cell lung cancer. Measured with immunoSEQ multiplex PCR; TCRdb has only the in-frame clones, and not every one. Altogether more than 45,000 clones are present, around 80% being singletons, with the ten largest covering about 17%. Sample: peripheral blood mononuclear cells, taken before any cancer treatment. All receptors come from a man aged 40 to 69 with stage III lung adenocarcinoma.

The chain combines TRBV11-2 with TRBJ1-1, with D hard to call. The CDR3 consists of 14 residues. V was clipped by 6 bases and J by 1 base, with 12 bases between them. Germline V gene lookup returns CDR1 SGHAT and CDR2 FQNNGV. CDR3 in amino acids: CASSHAPQNTEAFF. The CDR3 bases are TGTGCCAGCAGTCATGCTCCACAGAACACTGAAGCTTTCTTT.

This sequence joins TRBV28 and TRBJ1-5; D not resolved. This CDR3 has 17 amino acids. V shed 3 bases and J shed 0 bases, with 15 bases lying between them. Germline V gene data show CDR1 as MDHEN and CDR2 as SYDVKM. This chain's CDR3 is CASSLSSMGGSNQPQHF. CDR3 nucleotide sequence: TGTGCCAGCAGTTTGTCGTCCATGGGAGGTAGCAATCAGCCCCAGCATTTT.

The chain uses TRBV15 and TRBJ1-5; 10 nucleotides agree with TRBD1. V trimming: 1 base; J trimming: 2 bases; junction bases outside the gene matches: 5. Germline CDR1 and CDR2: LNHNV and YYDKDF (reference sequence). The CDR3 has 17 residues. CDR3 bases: TGTGCCACCAGCAGAGGACAGGGGGCAAGAGGCAATCAGCCCCAGCATTTT. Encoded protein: CATSRGQGARGNQPQHF. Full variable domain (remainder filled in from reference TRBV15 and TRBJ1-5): DAMVIQNPRYQVTQFGKPVTLSCSQTLNHNVMYWYQQKSSQAPKLLFHYYDKDFNNEADTPDNFQSRRPNTSFCFLDIRSPGLGDTAMYLCATSRGQGARGNQPQHFGDGTRLSIL.

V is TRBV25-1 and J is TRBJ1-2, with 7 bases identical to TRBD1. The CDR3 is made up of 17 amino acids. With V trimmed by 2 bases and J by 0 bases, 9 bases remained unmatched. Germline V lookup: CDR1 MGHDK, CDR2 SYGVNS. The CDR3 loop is CASSERQGVSTNYGYTF. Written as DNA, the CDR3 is TGTGCCAGCAGTGAACGGCAGGGGGTGTCAACTAACTATGGCTACACCTTC.

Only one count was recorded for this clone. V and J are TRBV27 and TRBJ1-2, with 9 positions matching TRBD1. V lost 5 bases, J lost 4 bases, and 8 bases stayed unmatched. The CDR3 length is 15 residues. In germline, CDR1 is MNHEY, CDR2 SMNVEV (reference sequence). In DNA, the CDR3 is TGTGCCAGCAGTCCTCCGGGACAGGGATTCTATGGCTACACCTTC. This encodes CASSPPGQGFYGYTF.

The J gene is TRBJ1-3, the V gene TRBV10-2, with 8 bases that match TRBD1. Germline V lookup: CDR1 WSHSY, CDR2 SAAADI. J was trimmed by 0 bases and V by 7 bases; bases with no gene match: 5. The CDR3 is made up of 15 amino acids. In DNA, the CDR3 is TGCGCCAGCAAGTCAGGGGGCCACTCTGGAAACACCATATATTTT. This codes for CASKSGGHSGNTIYF.

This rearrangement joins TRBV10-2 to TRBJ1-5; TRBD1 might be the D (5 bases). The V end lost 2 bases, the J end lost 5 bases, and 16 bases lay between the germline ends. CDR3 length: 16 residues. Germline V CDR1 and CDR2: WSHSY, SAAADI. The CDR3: CASSERGSGRHQPQHF. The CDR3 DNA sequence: TGCGCCAGCAGTGAGAGGGGCAGCGGAAGGCATCAGCCCCAGCATTTT.